A single sample gave rise to the 32 T cell receptor beta chains below, sequenced in a study of T-cell memory formation after mild COVID-19. Via MiXCR, TCRdb re-called the 5' RACE reads, giving one row per CDR3 protein. The sample includes around 34,000 distinct CDR3 sequences, under 8% of them seen just once. The source material was PBMCs or a T cell subset sorted from them (not recorded which). The source of these receptors is a man aged 18 to 30 who had mild COVID-19 (a few samples of this study predate the infection). Cell type and time point are not known.

This clonotype has a handful of counts. The chain is built from TRBV11-3 and TRBJ2-5, with 13 nucleotides matching TRBD2. This CDR3 has 18 residues. CDR1 SGHNT and CDR2 YENEEA come from the germline V gene. Trimming removed 4 bases from V and 0 bases from J; junction bases left unmatched: 8. The CDR3 protein is CASSSGLAGATYQETQYF. DNA of the CDR3: TGTGCCAGCAGCTCCGGACTAGCGGGGGCTACGTACCAAGAGACCCAGTACTTC.

Judged by abundance, this clonotype is medium-sized. The rearrangement links TRBV12-3 or TRBV12-4 to TRBJ1-1, with TRBD1 matching over 10 bases. J gave up 0 bases and V 3 bases, and 16 bases lay outside the gene matches. The CDR3 has 20 residues. CDR3 protein: CASSFLRGGTGDLVNTEAFF. CDR3 bases: TGTGCCAGCAGTTTTCTTAGGGGCGGGACAGGGGATCTCGTGAACACTGAAGCTTTCTTT.

V gene TRBV24-1 combines with J gene TRBJ1-2; D is perhaps TRBD1 (6 bases). CDR1 is KGHDR and CDR2 is SFDVKD in the germline V gene. The V and J ends lost 3 bases and 8 bases respectively, with 12 bases between them. The CDR3 totals 13 residues. The CDR3 spells CATSDPQGRGYTF. CDR3 bases: TGTGCCACCAGTGATCCTCAGGGGAGAGGCTACACCTTC.

This clonotype came up many times. V usage is TRBV6-2 or TRBV6-3 and J usage is TRBJ2-3; 10 bases map to TRBD1. The J segment lost 4 bases and the V segment lost 4 bases, leaving 2 bases of the junction unmatched. The CDR3 loop spans 14 amino acids. Looked up from germline, CDR1 is MNHEY and CDR2 is SVGEGT. The CDR3 loop is CASSFGQGADTQYF. CDR3 DNA: TGTGCCAGCAGTTTTGGACAGGGGGCAGATACGCAGTATTTT.

This clonotype occurred many times. The CDR3 nucleotides are TGCGCCAGCAGCTTGGGCAGGGCAACGGGGGAGCTGTTTTTT. Translating gives CASSLGRATGELFF. V and J are TRBV5-1 and TRBJ2-2, with a weak D call TRBD1 (5 bases). This CDR3 region has 14 residues. Trimming removed 0 bases from V and 8 bases from J, with 11 bases in between. Per the germline V gene, CDR1 is SGHRS and CDR2 is YFSETQ.

A remark on this clonotype: A much larger clone lies a single base off, so this may be a read error. CDR3 loop: CAGSFDGNQPQHF. CDR3 nucleotides: TGCGCCGGCAGCTTCGATGGTAATCAGCCCCAGCATTTT. J is TRBJ1-5 and V is TRBV5-1; D unresolved. CDR1 and CDR2 from the germline V gene are SGHRS and YFSETQ. The CDR3 is 13 amino acids.

This clonotype occurred many times. This chain joins TRBV12-3 or TRBV12-4 and TRBJ1-1; D unclear. CDR3 size: 13 residues. Deletions cut 4 bases from V and 3 bases from J, with 9 bases between. The CDR3 sequence: CASSSGRDTEAFF. In DNA form, the CDR3 reads TGTGCCAGCAGTTCTGGCCGGGACACTGAAGCTTTCTTT.

In this sample, this clonotype turned up many times. The gene calls are TRBV3-1 and TRBJ2-3, with D maybe TRBD2 (5 bases). CDR1 and CDR2 from the germline V gene are LGHDT and YNNKEL (reference sequence). The CDR3 is 15 amino acids. V shed 0 bases and J shed 1 base, with 8 bases lying between them. CDR3 nucleotide sequence: TGTGCCAGCAGCCAAGATGGGAGCCGCACAGATACGCAGTATTTT. Its translation is CASSQDGSRTDTQYF.

This clonotype appeared a few times. The genes are TRBV30 and TRBJ1-2, with TRBD1 matching 9 bases. Germline trimming cut 2 bases from V and 7 bases from J; bases unmatched to any gene: 8. This CDR3 is built from 14 residues. Germline CDR1 is GTSNPN and CDR2 is SVGIG (reference sequence). CDR3 residues: CAWSLTGGMGGYTF. In DNA form, the CDR3 reads TGTGCCTGGAGTCTGACAGGGGGAATGGGTGGCTACACCTTC.

This clonotype was counted at least ten times. As DNA, the CDR3 is TGCGCCAGCAGCGGAAGGACTAGCGAGGGGAATGAGCAGTTCTTC. Its translation: CASSGRTSEGNEQFF. V and J are TRBV5-1 and TRBJ2-1; TRBD2 matches at 9 bases. The V gene's germline CDR1 is SGHRS and CDR2 YFSETQ. The CDR3 covers 15 residues. J lost 7 bases, V lost 4 bases, and 9 bases had no gene match.

This clonotype was observed a few times. The chain couples TRBV3-1 to TRBJ2-1; TRBD2 agrees at 11 bases. The CDR3 is made up of 13 amino acids. The germline V gene encodes CDR1 LGHDT and CDR2 YNNKEL (reference sequence). V lost 8 bases, J lost 6 bases, and 3 bases stayed unmatched. The CDR3 sequence: CASSLAGANEQFF. The CDR3 DNA sequence: TGTGCCAGCTCACTAGCGGGGGCCAATGAGCAGTTCTTC.

Many counts were recorded for this clonotype. The chain employs TRBV12-3 or TRBV12-4 and TRBJ1-3; 7 positions match TRBD1. This CDR3 has 16 residues. V was pared by 6 bases and J by 3 bases, with 11 bases of the junction left unmatched. This CDR3 is CASRGFRQGGGNTIYF. CDR3 DNA sequence: TGTGCCAGCAGGGGATTTAGACAGGGTGGTGGAAACACCATATATTTT.

The CDR3 loop is CASSLLPGGYEQYV. The CDR3 DNA follows: TGTGCCAGCAGCTTACTTCCAGGGGGCTACGAGCAGTACGTC. The V gene is TRBV7-2, the J gene TRBJ2-7; 7 nucleotides line up with TRBD1. The trim removed 2 bases at V and 3 bases at J, leaving 4 bases unmatched. Germline assignment: CDR1 SGHTA and CDR2 FQGNSA. CDR3 length: 14 residues.

This clonotype showed up many times. The gene calls are TRBV4-2 and TRBJ2-1; D possibly corresponds to TRBD1 (6 bases). This CDR3 contains 15 residues. The V gene's germline CDR1 is LGHNA and CDR2 YNFKEQ. Trimming removed 1 base from V and 3 bases from J, with 10 bases in between. CDR3 region: CASSQGDTVYNEQFF. CDR3 nucleotide sequence: TGTGCCAGCAGCCAAGGGGACACTGTCTACAATGAGCAGTTCTTC.

This clonotype was picked up many times. The chain recombines TRBV29-1 with TRBJ2-3; TRBD2 agrees at 8 bases. CDR3 size: 14 residues. CDR1 is SQVTM, CDR2 ANQGSEA, per germline. J gave up 2 bases and V 6 bases, and 7 bases lay outside the gene matches. The CDR3 protein is CSVGTGGNTDTQYF. The CDR3 DNA reads TGCAGCGTGGGGACGGGGGGGAACACAGATACGCAGTATTTT.

At least ten counts were recorded for this clonotype. The chain joins TRBV6-2 or TRBV6-3 to TRBJ2-7; D is unclear. The germline V gene has CDR1 MNHEY and CDR2 SVGEGT. The CDR3 totals 12 residues. The germline V and J ends were trimmed by 6 bases and 6 bases, with 12 bases remaining between them. The CDR3 nucleotides read TGTGCCAGCAGGAGGTTGAGCCTCGAGCAGTACTTC. Translated: CASRRLSLEQYF.

At least ten counts were recorded for this clonotype. This sequence joins TRBV6-5 and TRBJ2-7, with 9 bases matching TRBD1. With V trimmed by 2 bases and J by 1 base, 3 bases remained unmatched. The germline gives CDR1 MNHEY, CDR2 SVGAGI. The CDR3 spans 15 residues. CDR3 bases: TGTGCCAGCAGTTACGGGGGGACAGGGTCCTACGAGCAGTACTTC. Its protein is CASSYGGTGSYEQYF.

This clonotype was seen many times. The chain joins TRBV7-2 to TRBJ2-5, with 8 bases matching TRBD2. Germline V gene sequence: CDR1 SGHTA, CDR2 FQGNSA. J was trimmed by 6 bases and V by 1 base; bases with no gene match: 4. This CDR3 contains 14 residues. CDR3 coding DNA: TGTGCCAGCAGCTTAGGAGGACTAGCAAAGACCCAGTACTTC. Amino acid sequence: CASSLGGLAKTQYF.

This clonotype has at least ten counts. The chain employs TRBV6-6 and TRBJ1-2; no reliable D call. The V gene's germline CDR1 is MNHNY and CDR2 SVGAGI (reference sequence). The CDR3 contains 11 residues. Trimming cost V 4 bases and J 7 bases, with 7 bases left between them. As DNA, the CDR3 is TGTGCCAGCAGTTCCTCTGGTGGCTACACCTTC. Translating it yields CASSSSGGYTF.

There are a few counts of this clonotype. The chain is built from TRBV7-2 and TRBJ1-2, with 10 bases fitting TRBD1. Germline V lookup: CDR1 SGHTA, CDR2 FQGNSA. This CDR3 has 15 amino acids. V was clipped by 1 base and J by 3 bases; unmatched bases: 2. The CDR3, as DNA: TGTGCCAGCAGCTTAGGGGGACAGGGGTACTATGGCTACACCTTC. This gives the protein CASSLGGQGYYGYTF.

This clonotype showed up many times. The chain joins TRBV4-1 to TRBJ1-1, with D uncertain. The CDR3 loop spans 15 amino acids. Germline values: CDR1 MGHRA, CDR2 YSYEKL. Trimming cost V 1 base and J 1 base, with 10 bases left between them. CDR3 sequence (DNA): TGCGCCAGCAGCCAAGGGCGACATACGAACACTGAAGCTTTCTTT. Residues: CASSQGRHTNTEAFF.

As regards this clonotype: A much larger clone lies a single base off, so this may be a read error. The V and J genes are TRBV5-1 and TRBJ1-2, with 12 bases fitting TRBD1. The CDR3 has 16 amino acids. Germline lookup yields CDR1 SGHRS and CDR2 YFSETQ. Trimming at V came to 3 bases and at J to 8 bases, leaving 11 bases not matched to a gene. This chain's CDR3 is CASSSGQGAPFGGYTF. The CDR3 DNA sequence: TGCGCCAGCAGCTCGGGACAGGGGGCGCCTTTCGGCGGCTACACCTTC.

This clonotype was observed at least ten times. CDR3 sequence reads: CASSPPVLETQYF. The CDR3 region has the DNA TGCGCCAGCAGCCCCCCGGTTCTGGAGACCCAGTACTTC. This rearrangement joins TRBV4-1 to TRBJ2-5; D is ambiguous. This CDR3 is built from 13 residues. Trimming removed 4 bases from V and 5 bases from J, with 11 bases in between. Germline loops: CDR1 MGHRA, CDR2 YSYEKL.

This clonotype came up many times. The chain employs TRBV5-8 and TRBJ2-7; D may correspond to TRBD1 or TRBD2 (6 bases each). The CDR3 has 14 amino acids. Germline loops: CDR1 SGHTS, CDR2 YDEGEE. Trimming took 4 bases from V and 8 from J, leaving 19 bases between them. The CDR3 coding sequence is TGTGCCAGCAGCCCCGGGGGACAAGTGGCGCAGCAGTACTTC. It specifies CASSPGGQVAQQYF. The complete variable domain, with remaining parts taken from reference TRBV5-8 and TRBJ2-7, reads EAGVTQSPTHLIKTRGQQATLRCSPISGHTSVYWYQQALGLGLQFLLWYDEGEERNRGNFPPRFSGRQFPNYSSELNVNALELEDSALYLCASSPGGQVAQQYFGPGTRLTVT.

This clonotype was observed many times. The V and J genes are TRBV7-2 and TRBJ2-3, with 11 positions matching TRBD2. Germline lookup yields CDR1 SGHTA and CDR2 FQGNSA. The CDR3 is made up of 19 amino acids. V trimming: 1 base; J trimming: 0 bases; junction bases outside the gene matches: 9. CDR3 in amino acids: CASSLGLAGGPSSTDTQYF. CDR3 bases: TGTGCCAGCAGCTTAGGGCTAGCGGGGGGCCCTTCTAGCACAGATACGCAGTATTTT.

This clonotype was seen at least ten times. The chain carries TRBV6-2 or TRBV6-3 and TRBJ2-2; perhaps D is TRBD1 or TRBD2 (6 bases each). The CDR3 totals 15 residues. Germline V lookup: CDR1 MNHEY, CDR2 SVGEGT. Trimming shortened V by 5 bases and J by 7 bases, and 17 bases separated the two germline ends. This CDR3 reads CASSPGRGLNGELFF. The CDR3 DNA is TGTGCCAGCAGTCCCGGCCGGGGGCTTAACGGGGAGCTGTTTTTT.

This clonotype has at least ten counts. J is TRBJ1-3 and V is TRBV4-2, with 8 bases lining up with TRBD1. V gave up 1 base and J gave up 7 bases; unmatched junction bases: 6. The CDR3 is made up of 15 amino acids. Germline V gene data show CDR1 as LGHNA and CDR2 as YNFKEQ. This chain's CDR3 is CASSQVGQGMNTIYF. CDR3 nucleotides: TGTGCCAGCAGCCAAGTTGGACAGGGTATGAACACCATATATTTT.

This clonotype was recorded a few times. The chain has TRBV5-1 and TRBJ1-6, with a weak D call TRBD1 (5 bases). V lost 1 base and J lost 6, with 20 bases in between. The germline CDR1 and CDR2 sequences are SGHRS and YFSETQ. The length of the CDR3 is 18 residues. The DNA of the CDR3 is TGCGCCAGCAGCTTGAGGGGAGGACGGCCCCTTCGTAATTCACCCCTCCACTTT. Amino acids: CASSLRGGRPLRNSPLHF.

This clonotype has just a few counts. The chain is built from TRBV20-1 and TRBJ1-2; 9 nucleotides align to TRBD1. V shed 3 bases, J shed 0 bases, and the junction held 8 bases outside the gene matches. The CDR3 sequence is 16 residues long. Germline CDR1 is DFQATT and CDR2 is SNEGSKA (reference sequence). CDR3 DNA sequence: TGCAGTGCTAGCCCCTTAAGACAGGGGGCTAACTATGGCTACACCTTC. Translated, it gives CSASPLRQGANYGYTF.

The genes are TRBV12-5 and TRBJ2-1, with D possibly being TRBD1 (5 bases). The germline V and J ends were trimmed by 7 bases and 10 bases, with 14 bases remaining between them. Germline V CDR1 and CDR2: LGHNT, FRNRAP. The CDR3 extends over 12 amino acids. The chain's CDR3 is CASAHPKGEQFF. DNA for the CDR3: TGTGCTAGTGCACACCCTAAGGGGGAGCAGTTCTTC. The full variable domain, with the rest looked up from reference TRBV12-5 and TRBJ2-1, is DARVTQTPRHKVTEMGQEVTMRCQPILGHNTVFWYRQTMMQGLELLAYFRNRAPLDDSGMPKDRFSAEMPDATLATLKIQPSEPRDSAVYFCASAHPKGEQFFGPGTRLTVL.

This clonotype occurred many times. The V call is TRBV6-6, the J call TRBJ1-1; D is possibly TRBD1 (5 bases). Germline CDR1 and CDR2: MNHNY and SVGAGI (reference sequence). Trimming removed 6 bases from V and 5 bases from J, with 22 bases in between. This CDR3 is built from 16 residues. The CDR3 loop reads CASSLRTGGKRTEAFF. The CDR3 DNA reads as TGTGCCAGCAGCTTACGAACGGGGGGGAAGCGGACTGAAGCTTTCTTT.

This clonotype was observed many times. The chain carries TRBV7-2 and TRBJ2-2, with 9 bases lining up with TRBD2. V lost 5 bases to trimming and J lost 3 bases; unmatched junction nucleotides: 7. The CDR3 spans 16 residues. The germline V gene has CDR1 SGHTA and CDR2 FQGNSA. CDR3 in amino acids: CASSPRLAAYTGELFF. The CDR3, as DNA: TGTGCCAGCAGCCCGCGACTAGCGGCCTACACCGGGGAGCTGTTTTTT.